The 12 T cell receptor beta chains in this list originate from one sample, sequenced in a study of T cells after yellow fever vaccination. MiXCR, run by TCRdb on the 5' RACE reads, gives a single entry per CDR3 protein. The sample has around 610,000 distinct CDR3 sequences, roughly 12% seen once; the top ten hold about an eighth. The sample consisted of PBMCs, taken on the day of the yellow fever booster vaccination. The origin of the receptors is a man aged 25-45 years who received the YFV17D yellow fever vaccine.

This chain joins TRBV29-1 and TRBJ2-1; D is possibly TRBD1 (6 bases). The length of the CDR3 is 16 residues. Germline V gene sequence: CDR1 SQVTM, CDR2 ANQGSEA. V dropped 5 bases and J dropped 11 bases, with 28 bases sitting between them. The CDR3 protein is CSVPRRGDTLRVQQFF. The CDR3 bases are TGCAGCGTTCCGAGACGTGGGGACACCCTCCGTGTTCAGCAGTTCTTC.

This clonotype was found a few times. The CDR3 DNA is TGCAGCGTTGATCTGATATACAATGAGCAGTTCTTC. Translated: CSVDLIYNEQFF. This chain connects TRBV29-1 to TRBJ2-1; D remains unclear. The CDR3 spans 12 residues. The V end lost 3 bases, the J end lost 4 bases, and 7 bases lay between the germline ends. Germline V gene sequence: CDR1 SQVTM, CDR2 ANQGSEA.

This clonotype came up a few times. The chain combines TRBV5-1 with TRBJ2-5; tentative D call: TRBD2 (7 bases). V lost 6 bases and J 4 bases, leaving 10 bases between the germline ends. From germline, CDR1 is SGHRS and CDR2 YFSETQ. The CDR3 loop spans 12 amino acids. CDR3 nucleotide sequence: TGCGCCAGCAAGGGGGGGCCAGAGACCCAGTACTTC. Amino acids: CASKGGPETQYF.

This chain joins TRBV6-1 and TRBJ2-1; D is possibly TRBD1 (7 bases). The length of the CDR3 is 15 residues. Germline V gene sequence: CDR1 MNHNS, CDR2 SASEGT. V was shortened by 5 bases and J by 8 bases, with 19 bases between the two germline ends. CDR3 in DNA: TGTGCCAGCAGTCCCACCTTTGGAGGGGGCCATGAGCAGTTCTTC. Protein product: CASSPTFGGGHEQFF.

The chain combines TRBV9 with TRBJ2-7, with TRBD1 as a possible D gene (6 bases). There are 14 residues in the CDR3. V was cut by 3 bases and J by 0 bases, with 10 bases left in between. Germline V lookup: CDR1 SGDLS, CDR2 YYNGEE. The CDR3 loop reads CASSERQDSYEQYF. CDR3 coding DNA: TGTGCCAGCAGCGAGAGACAGGACTCCTACGAGCAGTACTTC. The whole variable domain, filled in from reference TRBV9 and TRBJ2-7, reads DSGVTQTPKHLITATGQRVTLRCSPRSGDLSVYWYQQSLDQGLQFLIQYYNGEERAKGNILERFSAQQFPDLHSELNLSSLELGDSALYFCASSERQDSYEQYFGPGTRLTVT.

This clonotype was seen a few times. The chain couples TRBV5-1 to TRBJ1-1; the D gene is possibly TRBD1 (5 bases). The CDR3 has 14 amino acids. V gave up 7 bases and J gave up 1 base, with 14 bases separating them. Germline assignment: CDR1 SGHRS and CDR2 YFSETQ. CDR3 nucleotide sequence: TGCGCCAGCGGGAAACAGGCTTCGAACACTGAAGCTTTCTTT. Protein sequence: CASGKQASNTEAFF.

The rearrangement uses TRBV20-1 and TRBJ2-3, with TRBD2 matching over 9 bases. CDR1 and CDR2 from the germline V gene are DFQATT and SNEGSKA (reference sequence). With 3 bases clipped from V and 1 base from J, the junction kept 2 bases outside the gene matches. CDR3 size: 14 residues. As DNA, the CDR3 is TGCAGTGCTAGGACTAGCGGAGGCACAGATACGCAGTATTTT. Translation gives CSARTSGGTDTQYF.

The rearrangement joins TRBV10-3 to TRBJ1-2, with D unresolved. CDR3 length: 12 residues. The germline V gene encodes CDR1 ENHRY and CDR2 SYGVKD. Trimming removed 0 bases from V and 12 bases from J, with 11 bases in between. The CDR3 spells CAISESGTDNTF. The CDR3 bases are TGTGCCATCAGTGAGTCGGGAACAGACAACACCTTC.

CDR3 protein: CATSDLSGEGETQYF. The CDR3 coding sequence is TGTGCCACCAGTGATTTGTCGGGAGAAGGAGAGACCCAGTACTTC. The rearrangement joins TRBV24-1 to TRBJ2-5; weak D call: TRBD2 (6 bases). Germline V CDR1 and CDR2: KGHDR, SFDVKD. The CDR3 spans 15 residues. Between the trimmed V and J ends, which lost 0 bases and 4 bases, there was a span of 11 bases.

This clonotype was recorded a few times. The CDR3 bases are TGTGCCAGCTCACCGCGGGGGTATAACTATGGCTACACCTTC. This encodes CASSPRGYNYGYTF. This rearrangement joins TRBV18 to TRBJ1-2; D may be TRBD1 (5 bases). The germline V gene has CDR1 KGHSH and CDR2 LQKENI. CDR3 length: 14 residues. V was trimmed by 3 bases and J by 1 base, leaving 9 bases between them.

J is TRBJ2-1 and V is TRBV14; no firm D call. Germline V gene sequence: CDR1 SGHDN, CDR2 FVKESK. Trimming removed 1 base from V and 5 bases from J, with 6 bases in between. The CDR3 totals 13 residues. Here the CDR3 reads CASSQGADNEQFF. The CDR3 bases are TGTGCCAGCAGCCAAGGGGCAGACAATGAGCAGTTCTTC.

V is TRBV7-2 and J is TRBJ2-7, with 9 bases identical to TRBD2. The CDR3 is 14 amino acids. Trimming removed 6 bases from V and 8 bases from J; junction bases left unmatched: 11. In germline, CDR1 is SGHTA, CDR2 FQGNSA. DNA of the CDR3: TGTGCCAGCAGGCCGGGACTAGCTGGCGTCAAGCAGTACTTC. The encoded protein is CASRPGLAGVKQYF.